One and the same sample provided the 22 T cell receptor beta chains below, sequenced in a study of regulatory and conventional T cells in RAG deficiency. TCRdb's copy holds only in-frame clones and misses some; the assay was immunoSEQ multiplex PCR. The repertoire holds about 46,000 clones, with 90% as singletons. Genomic DNA came from blood conventional CD4+ T cells gated CD25-low CD127-high. This same sample was also taken into another study, of regulatory T cells. That source adds: Amplification used 52 TRBV primers and 13 TRBJ primers.

Sequencing used CD4+ effector T cells sorted from blood. These receptors originate from a human donor in good health.

The chain employs TRBV25-1 and TRBJ2-1; no definite D call. The CDR3 totals 13 residues. V lost 4 bases, J lost 1 base, and 5 bases lay in between. Per the germline V gene, CDR1 is MGHDK and CDR2 is SYGVNS. The CDR3 DNA reads as TGTGCCAGCAGTGGACTTTCCTACAATGAGCAGTTCTTC. This gives the protein CASSGLSYNEQFF.

This clone showed up just once. The chain has TRBV2 and TRBJ1-1, with D possibly TRBD1 on 5 matching bases. CDR3 size: 14 residues. Germline CDR1 is SNHLY and CDR2 is FYNNEI. The V and J ends lost 1 base and 7 bases respectively, with 13 bases between them. The CDR3 nucleotides read TGTGCCAGCAGTGAAGAGGGGACCCGGAGTGAAGCTTTCTTT. Its protein is CASSEEGTRSEAFF.

The genes are TRBV7-9 and TRBJ1-4, with D uncertain. This CDR3 spans 13 amino acids. The V end lost 3 bases, the J end lost 8 bases, and 10 bases lay between the germline ends. CDR1 and CDR2 (germline): SEHNR, FQNEAQ (reference sequence). Here the CDR3 reads CASSLNREEKLFF. The CDR3, as DNA: TGTGCCAGCAGCTTGAATCGTGAGGAAAAACTGTTTTTT.

V is TRBV11-2 and J is TRBJ2-5; 8 nucleotides agree with TRBD2. The V and J ends lost 1 base and 5 bases, in that order; junction bases with no gene match: 9. This CDR3 region has 16 residues. CDR1 and CDR2 (germline): SGHAT, FQNNGV. This CDR3 reads CASSLAGGGALETQYF. In DNA, the CDR3 is TGTGCCAGCAGCTTAGCGGGGGGGGGCGCTTTGGAGACCCAGTACTTC. Variable domain in full (rest from reference TRBV11-2 and TRBJ2-5): EAGVAQSPRYKIIEKRQSVAFWCNPISGHATLYWYQQILGQGPKLLIQFQNNGVVDDSQLPKDRFSAERLKGVDSTLKIQPAKLEDSAVYLCASSLAGGGALETQYFGPGTRLLVL.

The gene calls are TRBV13 and TRBJ1-5; D remains ambiguous. This CDR3 region has 12 residues. Germline CDR1 reads PRHDT; CDR2 reads FYEKMQ (reference sequence). The V and J ends lost 3 bases and 11 bases respectively, with 11 bases between them. The DNA of the CDR3 is TGTGCCAGCAGCTTGGGAAAAGCAGCCCAGCATTTT. Translated, it gives CASSLGKAAQHF.

The V gene is TRBV28, the J gene TRBJ2-1, with 8 bases matching TRBD2. Germline CDR1 and CDR2: MDHEN and SYDVKM. The CDR3 spans 15 residues. V trimming: 6 bases; J trimming: 8 bases; junction bases outside the gene matches: 12. The CDR3 is CASSSGGAFVYEQFF. CDR3 DNA: TGTGCCAGCAGCTCCGGGGGGGCCTTTGTATATGAGCAGTTCTTC.

The genes are TRBV2 and TRBJ2-7; 8 bases are shared with TRBD1. The CDR3 is 14 amino acids. V dropped 6 bases and J dropped 0; count of bases not matched to a gene: 4. Germline assignment: CDR1 SNHLY and CDR2 FYNNEI. In nucleotides, the CDR3 is TGTGCCAGCAGCCGGGACAGGAGCTCCTACGAGCAGTACTTC. Its translation is CASSRDRSSYEQYF. Variable domain in full (rest from reference TRBV2 and TRBJ2-7): EPEVTQTPSHQVTQMGQEVILRCVPISNHLYFYWYRQILGQKVEFLVSFYNNEISEKSEIFDDQFSVERPDGSNFTLKIRSTKLEDSAMYFCASSRDRSSYEQYFGPGTRLTVT.

The CDR3 bases are TGTGCCAGCAGCTCATATAATTCACCCCTCCACTTT. Protein: CASSSYNSPLHF. The chain is built from TRBV7-6 and TRBJ1-6; no reliable D call. The germline V gene encodes CDR1 SGHVS and CDR2 FNYEAQ. Trimming took 4 bases from V and 4 from J, leaving 2 bases between them. The CDR3 consists of 12 residues.

The rearrangement joins TRBV9 to TRBJ2-1; 10 bases line up with TRBD2. Germline loops: CDR1 SGDLS, CDR2 YYNGEE. Trimming took 4 bases from V and 8 from J; bases not matched to a gene: 9. This CDR3 has 15 amino acids. The CDR3: CASSPRSSGSHEQFF. CDR3 coding DNA: TGTGCCAGCAGCCCCCGGTCTAGCGGGAGCCATGAGCAGTTCTTC. Looking up the rest from reference TRBV9 and TRBJ2-1 gives the full variable domain: DSGVTQTPKHLITATGQRVTLRCSPRSGDLSVYWYQQSLDQGLQFLIQYYNGEERAKGNILERFSAQQFPDLHSELNLSSLELGDSALYFCASSPRSSGSHEQFFGPGTRLTVL.

The chain recombines TRBV19 with TRBJ2-5, with 8 bases that match TRBD2. The germline V gene encodes CDR1 LNHDA and CDR2 SQIVND (reference sequence). V was pared by 5 bases and J by 1 base, with 3 bases of the junction left unmatched. The length of the CDR3 is 14 residues. The CDR3 DNA reads as TGTGCCAGTAGTCCAGGGACTAGCCAAGAGACCCAGTACTTC. Protein sequence: CASSPGTSQETQYF.

This clone was observed a single time. This chain connects TRBV7-2 to TRBJ1-1; 8 bases are a match to TRBD1. CDR1 is SGHTA and CDR2 is FQGNSA in the germline V gene. This CDR3 region has 14 residues. The ends lost 4 bases at V and 1 base at J; junction bases unmatched: 2. CDR3: CASSSQGGNTEAFF. The CDR3, as DNA: TGTGCCAGCAGCTCACAGGGGGGGAACACTGAAGCTTTCTTT.

The chain carries TRBV9 and TRBJ2-3; unclear D gene. The V end was cut by 4 bases, the J end by 0 bases, with 33 bases between. This CDR3 is built from 22 residues. Germline assignment: CDR1 SGDLS and CDR2 YYNGEE. In DNA, the CDR3 is TGTGCCAGCAGCTCTTCTTGGGGTGTGGGCCGGAACTCCCTACCTAGCACAGATACGCAGTATTTT. Amino acid sequence: CASSSSWGVGRNSLPSTDTQYF.

This chain uses TRBV14 with TRBJ2-1; a weak D match, TRBD2 (6 bases). Germline CDR1 is SGHDN and CDR2 is FVKESK. The CDR3 is made up of 13 amino acids. The V gene lost 1 base and the J gene lost 16 bases, with 17 bases spanning the gap. CDR3 in amino acids: CASSQVEAGRLFF. CDR3 bases: TGTGCCAGCAGCCAAGTGGAGGCGGGAAGGTTATTCTTC. Full variable domain (outside the CDR3, taken from reference TRBV14 and TRBJ2-1): EAGVTQFPSHSVIEKGQTVTLRCDPISGHDNLYWYRRVMGKEIKFLLHFVKESKQDESGMPNNRFLAERTGGTYSTLKVQPAELEDSGVYFCASSQVEAGRLFFGPGTRLTVL.

The rearrangement links TRBV7-8 to TRBJ1-2; D uncertain. CDR3 length: 14 amino acids. The V end was cut by 1 base, the J end by 2 bases, with 8 bases between. Germline V lookup: CDR1 SGHVS, CDR2 FQNEAQ. CDR3: CASSLGGTNYGYTF. The CDR3, as DNA: TGTGCCAGCAGCTTAGGTGGCACCAACTATGGCTACACCTTC.

The chain carries TRBV19 and TRBJ2-2; D unclear. The germline gives CDR1 LNHDA, CDR2 SQIVND (reference sequence). The CDR3 has 15 residues. V was cut by 2 bases and J by 1 base, with 8 bases left in between. As DNA, the CDR3 is TGTGCCAGTAGTATATCTCCCCAGAACACCGGGGAGCTGTTTTTT. Protein sequence: CASSISPQNTGELFF.

V and J are TRBV4-1 and TRBJ1-1; D is perhaps TRBD1 (5 bases). V was shortened by 4 bases and J by 0 bases, with 15 bases between the two germline ends. This CDR3 has 16 residues. Germline values: CDR1 MGHRA, CDR2 YSYEKL. DNA of the CDR3: TGCGCCAGCAGCCCGACAGATACTCTGATGAACACTGAAGCTTTCTTT. It is translated as CASSPTDTLMNTEAFF.

J is TRBJ2-1 and V is TRBV7-3; 10 nucleotides agree with TRBD2. The V gene end was trimmed by 4 bases and the J gene end by 8 bases; junction bases not matched to a gene: 8. CDR3 length equals 15 residues. The germline V gene encodes CDR1 SGHTA and CDR2 FQGTGA. CDR3 nucleotides: TGTGCCAGCAGCTCCCTGGGGCTAGCGGGAGATGAGCAGTTCTTC. Residues: CASSSLGLAGDEQFF. Combining the CDR3 with reference TRBV7-3 and TRBJ2-1 gives the whole variable domain GAGVSQTPSNKVTEKGKYVELRCDPISGHTALYWYRQSLGQGPEFLIYFQGTGAADDSGLPNDRFFAVRPEGSVSTLKIQRTERGDSAVYLCASSSLGLAGDEQFFGPGTRLTVL.

The chain uses TRBV9 and TRBJ2-3; 10 nucleotides align to TRBD2. CDR1 is SGDLS and CDR2 is YYNGEE in the germline V gene. CDR3 length: 16 residues. With 2 bases clipped from V and 2 bases from J, the junction kept 5 bases outside the gene matches. CDR3 amino acids: CASSVRLAGDTDTQYF. The CDR3 DNA reads TGTGCCAGCAGCGTCCGCCTAGCGGGAGACACAGATACGCAGTATTTT.

The chain couples TRBV5-6 to TRBJ1-6, with D maybe TRBD1 (5 bases). CDR1 is SGHDT and CDR2 is YYEEEE in the germline V gene. The CDR3 sequence is 15 residues long. V gave up 3 bases and J gave up 11 bases, with 18 bases separating them. The CDR3 coding sequence is TGTGCCAGCAGCTCTTGGGGGTCCCGAGAGCCACCCCTCCACTTT. Encoded protein: CASSSWGSREPPLHF. The full variable domain, completed using reference TRBV5-6 and TRBJ1-6, is DAGVTQSPTHLIKTRGQQVTLRCSPKSGHDTVSWYQQALGQGPQFIFQYYEEEERQRGNFPDRFSGHQFPNYSSELNVNALLLGDSALYLCASSSWGSREPPLHFGNGTRLTVT.

This sequence joins TRBV6-5 and TRBJ1-5; D perhaps matches TRBD1 (5 bases). Germline assignment: CDR1 MNHEY and CDR2 SVGAGI. The CDR3 has 14 amino acids. V was pared by 4 bases and J by 0 bases, with 7 bases between. CDR3 DNA sequence: TGTGCCAGCAGTTCGACAGTTAGCAATCAGCCCCAGCATTTT. It translates to CASSSTVSNQPQHF.

The chain uses TRBV27 and TRBJ1-1; D call uncertain. V was cut by 2 bases and J by 4 bases, with 8 bases left in between. The CDR3 has 13 amino acids. Looked up from germline, CDR1 is MNHEY and CDR2 is SMNVEV (reference sequence). The CDR3 is CASSLIIGTEAFF. The CDR3 bases are TGTGCCAGCAGTTTAATCATAGGCACTGAAGCTTTCTTT.

The rearrangement links TRBV18 to TRBJ2-7; D perhaps matches TRBD2 (7 bases). V was pared by 5 bases and J by 3 bases, with 17 bases between. Germline V gene sequence: CDR1 KGHSH, CDR2 LQKENI. This CDR3 has 15 amino acids. CDR3 DNA: TGTGCCAGCTCAACGGAGACGGGGGGCCTCTACGAGCAGTACTTC. Its translation is CASSTETGGLYEQYF.